This T cell receptor beta chain was found in a study of T cell responses to AZD1222 COVID-19 vaccine. Pooling covered second doses at about 4 or about 12 weeks. Only in-frame clones appear in the TCRdb table, and some are missing; sequencing was by immunoSEQ multiplex PCR. The profile shows some 74,000 clones, roughly 87% of them singletons. Concerning this clone itself: Antigen unknown.

Study results and limitations: Donors were chiefly white British, with a greater number of females, and clonal diversity was perhaps underestimated.

The CDR3 runs to 17 residues. V trimming: 1 base; J trimming: 5 bases; junction bases outside the gene matches: 5. From germline, CDR1 is SGHVS and CDR2 FQNEAQ. The source is an adult who received the AZD1222 COVID-19 vaccine. The source material was peripheral blood, sampled 28 days after the second AZD1222 dose. J is TRBJ2-1 and V is TRBV7-8, with 13 bases identical to TRBD2. CDR3 region: CASSLVGGTSGNNEQFF. CDR3 DNA sequence: TGTGCCAGCAGCTTAGTAGGCGGGACTAGCGGGAACAATGAGCAGTTCTTC. Complete variable domain (other parts from reference TRBV7-8 and TRBJ2-1): GAGVSQSPRYKVAKRGQDVALRCDPISGHVSLFWYQQALGQGPEFLTYFQNEAQLDKSGLPSDRFFAERPEGSVSTLKIQRTQQEDSAVYLCASSLVGGTSGNNEQFFGPGTRLTVL.